Shown below are 28 T cell receptor beta chains from a single sample sequenced in a study of blood T cell repertoires in COVID-19. The data were produced by immunoSEQ multiplex PCR, yet TCRdb's version contains in-frame clones alone and is incomplete. The profile covers 150,000 to 200,000 clones, with approximately 86% appearing a single time and roughly 7% taken by the ten largest. The material sequenced was peripheral blood. The receptors originated from a woman aged 40 to 50 with COVID-19, enrolled during active disease.

This chain connects TRBV27 to TRBJ1-5, with 10 bases identical to TRBD1. This CDR3 is 18 amino acids long. Germline CDR1 and CDR2: MNHEY and SMNVEV (reference sequence). Trimming cost V 6 bases and J 0 bases; bases outside gene matches: 11. This CDR3 is CASSPRRDRGSSNQPQHF. The CDR3 DNA reads as TGTGCCAGCAGCCCTCGCCGGGACAGGGGATCTAGCAATCAGCCCCAGCATTTT.

The chain has TRBV11-2 and TRBJ2-1; 12 bases are a match to TRBD2. Germline V lookup: CDR1 SGHAT, CDR2 FQNNGV. The CDR3 length is 15 residues. V was pared by 2 bases and J by 5 bases, with 1 base of the junction left unmatched. The CDR3 nucleotides read TGTGCCAGCAGCTTAAGACTAGCGGGAGACAATGAGCAGTTCTTC. Encoded protein: CASSLRLAGDNEQFF.

This chain connects TRBV30 to TRBJ1-1, with D hard to call. This CDR3 contains 12 residues. Trimming removed 7 bases from V and 3 bases from J, with 12 bases in between. In germline, CDR1 is GTSNPN, CDR2 SVGIG (reference sequence). CDR3 in DNA: TGTGCCTCGGTAGCGCGGTACACTGAAGCTTTCTTT. Its protein product is CASVARYTEAFF. The entire variable domain, with the rest obtained from reference TRBV30 and TRBJ1-1, is as follows: SQTIHQWPATLVQPVGSPLSLECTVEGTSNPNLYWYRQAAGRGLQLLFYSVGIGQISSEVPQNLSASRPQDRQFILSSKKLLLSDSGFYLCASVARYTEAFFGQGTRLTVV.

CDR3 loop: CASSPNRGLNAFF. As DNA, the CDR3 is TGTGCCAGTAGTCCGAACAGGGGACTGAACGCTTTCTTT. This chain connects TRBV19 to TRBJ1-1; the match to TRBD1 covers 7 bases. The germline CDR1 and CDR2 sequences are LNHDA and SQIVND (reference sequence). The CDR3 runs to 13 residues. V lost 5 bases, J lost 11 bases, and 11 bases stayed unmatched.

The CDR3, as DNA: TGTGCCAGCAGCTTAGGAGCGGTAGACAATGAGCAGTTCTTC. This translates into CASSLGAVDNEQFF. This sequence joins TRBV7-9 and TRBJ2-1, with D possibly TRBD2 on 5 matching bases. The CDR3 is 14 amino acids. Germline assignment: CDR1 SEHNR and CDR2 FQNEAQ (reference sequence). V was clipped by 1 base and J by 5 bases, with 9 bases between them.

The CDR3 sequence: CASSYPGQVEGKLFF. CDR3 in DNA: TGTGCCAGCAGTTACCCCGGACAGGTGGAGGGAAAACTGTTTTTT. The chain links TRBV6-5 to TRBJ1-4, with 7 bases that match TRBD1. The CDR3 totals 15 residues. Germline V gives CDR1 MNHEY, CDR2 SVGAGI. Trimming took 2 bases from V and 10 from J; bases not matched to a gene: 10.

V is TRBV3-1 (or the pseudogene TRBV3-2) and J is TRBJ2-4; D might be TRBD1 (6 bases). Germline loops: CDR1 LGHDT, CDR2 YNNKEL (reference sequence). The CDR3 loop spans 17 amino acids. V was shortened by 5 bases and J by 0 bases, with 17 bases between the two germline ends. The DNA of the CDR3 is TGTGCCAGCAGCGGTATAACAGGGAACCTAGCCAAAAACATTCAGTACTTC. Amino acids: CASSGITGNLAKNIQYF.

This clone was seen only once. The V gene is TRBV6-5, the J gene TRBJ1-3; TRBD1 matches at 7 bases. Losses at the gene ends were 0 bases for V and 0 bases for J; bases not matched to a gene: 2. The CDR3 length is 16 residues. Germline V lookup: CDR1 MNHEY, CDR2 SVGAGI. CDR3 sequence reads: CASSYSGQNSGNTIYF. CDR3 nucleotides: TGTGCCAGCAGTTACTCGGGACAGAACTCTGGAAACACCATATATTTT.

The chain has TRBV7-8 and TRBJ2-1; the match to TRBD2 covers 9 bases. The CDR3 consists of 18 residues. From germline, CDR1 is SGHVS and CDR2 FQNEAQ. The trim removed 5 bases at V and 9 bases at J, leaving 20 bases unmatched. The CDR3 DNA sequence: TGTGCCAGCAGCCATGACTTTGGGGCGGGAGGGCCGTCTGGTGAGCAGTTCTTC. As protein: CASSHDFGAGGPSGEQFF.

The rearrangement links TRBV19 to TRBJ1-5, with 7 bases that match TRBD1. The CDR3 is 15 amino acids. J was trimmed by 9 bases and V by 3 bases; bases with no gene match: 11. Germline V lookup: CDR1 LNHDA, CDR2 SQIVND (reference sequence). CDR3 loop: CASSIQQGTLSPQHF. CDR3 DNA: TGTGCCAGTAGTATTCAACAGGGGACCCTTTCGCCCCAGCATTTT.

The chain has TRBV27 and TRBJ2-1, with D uncertain. The V end lost 5 bases, the J end lost 2 bases, and 13 bases lay between the germline ends. The CDR3 length is 15 residues. Germline V gene sequence: CDR1 MNHEY, CDR2 SMNVEV (reference sequence). CDR3 in DNA: TGTGCCAGCAGTCTCCTCGACTCGACCTACAATGAGCAGTTCTTC. Translating it yields CASSLLDSTYNEQFF.

The chain combines TRBV27 with TRBJ1-6; 7 bases fit TRBD1. The CDR3 covers 15 residues. V dropped 4 bases and J dropped 7; count of bases not matched to a gene: 7. Germline CDR1 MNHEY, CDR2 SMNVEV (reference sequence). Here the CDR3 DNA reads TGTGCCAGCAGTTCGAGAGACAGGGTAAATTCACCCCTCCACTTT. It is translated as CASSSRDRVNSPLHF.

The V and J genes are TRBV5-1 and TRBJ1-6, with D perhaps matching TRBD1 (6 bases). V gave up 0 bases and J gave up 4 bases, with 8 bases separating them. Per germline, CDR1 SGHRS and CDR2 YFSETQ. The CDR3 runs to 15 residues. The CDR3 nucleotides read TGCGCCAGCAGCTTGGGTGGACAGTATAATTCACCCCTCCACTTT. Amino acids: CASSLGGQYNSPLHF.

The rearrangement links TRBV18 to TRBJ2-5, with D possibly TRBD2 on 6 matching bases. CDR3 length: 15 amino acids. Trimming removed 4 bases from V and 5 bases from J, with 17 bases in between. CDR1 and CDR2 from the germline V gene are KGHSH and LQKENI. For the CDR3, the DNA is TGTGCCAGCTCACGGTCGAGGAGTCTAGCGGAGACCCAGTACTTC. Translated, it gives CASSRSRSLAETQYF.

The chain links TRBV7-9 to TRBJ1-1, with D possibly being TRBD1 (5 bases). The CDR3 has 14 amino acids. The germline V and J ends were trimmed by 4 bases and 1 base, with 10 bases remaining between them. Looked up from germline, CDR1 is SEHNR and CDR2 is FQNEAQ (reference sequence). The CDR3 reads CASSSRQTNTEAFF. The CDR3 DNA sequence: TGTGCCAGCAGCTCGCGACAGACGAACACTGAAGCTTTCTTT. Together with reference TRBV7-9 and TRBJ1-1, the CDR3 gives the full variable domain: DTGVSQNPRHKITKRGQNVTFRCDPISEHNRLYWYRQTLGQGPEFLTYFQNEAQLEKSRLLSDRFSAERPKGSFSTLEIQRTEQGDSAMYLCASSSRQTNTEAFFGQGTRLTVV.

The chain employs TRBV4-2 and TRBJ2-7; unclear D gene. The germline CDR1 and CDR2 sequences are LGHNA and YNFKEQ. This CDR3 is built from 14 residues. Trimming removed 5 bases from V and 0 bases from J, with 11 bases in between. The CDR3 sequence: CASSVRQNSYEQYF. CDR3 in DNA: TGTGCCAGCAGCGTTCGACAAAACTCCTACGAGCAGTACTTC.

The genes are TRBV3-1 (or the pseudogene TRBV3-2) and TRBJ1-3; D may be TRBD1 (5 bases). Per germline, CDR1 LGHDT and CDR2 YNNKEL (reference sequence). Between the trimmed V and J ends, which lost 0 bases and 8 bases, there was a span of 11 bases. The CDR3 length is 14 residues. The CDR3 protein is CASSQDLGGYTIYF. The CDR3 nucleotides are TGTGCCAGCAGCCAAGATCTCGGGGGATACACCATATATTTT.

The CDR3 DNA reads as TGTGCCAGCAGCTCTAGGGGGGGCAGGCTTTCCACCGGGGAGCTGTTTTTT. Protein product: CASSSRGGRLSTGELFF. The chain joins TRBV7-8 to TRBJ2-2; possibly TRBD2 for D (7 bases). CDR1 and CDR2 from the germline V gene are SGHVS and FQNEAQ. CDR3 length equals 17 residues. Trimming took 4 bases from V and 4 from J, leaving 19 bases between them.

This sequence joins TRBV21-1 and TRBJ1-1; the table's D call, TRBD1, was not checked against the DNA. TRBV21-1 counts as a pseudogene. The CDR3 covers 19 residues. The CDR3 here is CASSKVGGESGGAVTEAFF. CDR3 sequence (DNA): TGTGCCAGCAGCAAAGTAGGGGGTGAATCAGGGGGCGCGGTCACTGAAGCTTTCTTT.

The V and J genes are TRBV27 and TRBJ2-1, with 8 bases that match TRBD2. Trimming took 7 bases from V and 8 from J; bases not matched to a gene: 13. In germline, CDR1 is MNHEY, CDR2 SMNVEV (reference sequence). This CDR3 is 15 amino acids long. The CDR3 nucleotides are TGTGCCAGCAAAACGCGGGGGGCTCTACCTTATGAGCAGTTCTTC. Translation: CASKTRGALPYEQFF.

V and J are TRBV6-4 and TRBJ2-3; 7 bases line up with TRBD2. V dropped 5 bases and J dropped 4; count of bases not matched to a gene: 6. Germline-derived CDR1 and CDR2 are MRHNA and SNTAGT. This CDR3 comprises 14 residues. The chain's CDR3 is CASSQSTSSDTQYF. The CDR3, as DNA: TGTGCCAGCAGTCAATCGACTAGCTCAGATACGCAGTATTTT.

The table lists this clone with a count of one. The chain links TRBV30 to TRBJ2-2, with D perhaps TRBD2 (6 bases). This CDR3 spans 15 amino acids. The V gene lost 5 bases and the J gene lost 0 bases, with 13 bases spanning the gap. Germline CDR1 is GTSNPN and CDR2 is SVGIG (reference sequence). The CDR3 loop is CAWRRGGANTGELFF. The CDR3 DNA reads TGTGCCTGGCGGCGTGGAGGGGCGAACACCGGGGAGCTGTTTTTT.

The chain links TRBV5-1 to TRBJ1-2; D might be TRBD1 (6 bases). This CDR3 spans 14 amino acids. Germline lookup yields CDR1 SGHRS and CDR2 YFSETQ. V was shortened by 2 bases and J by 7 bases, with 15 bases between the two germline ends. The CDR3 DNA sequence: TGCGCCAGCAGCTTAGCAGGGGTTAAGGGTGGCTACACCTTC. The encoded protein is CASSLAGVKGGYTF.

This chain joins TRBV27 and TRBJ1-2; 9 bases line up with TRBD1. V lost 9 bases and J lost 6; bases outside the gene matches: 8. The germline V gene encodes CDR1 MNHEY and CDR2 SMNVEV (reference sequence). The CDR3 runs 13 residues. CDR3 residues: CASRLQGADGYTF. CDR3 DNA: TGTGCCAGTAGATTACAGGGGGCGGATGGCTACACCTTC.

A few counts support this clone. DNA for the CDR3: TGTGCCAGCAGTTACTCCCAGGGCAGGGACAAGACCCAGTACTTC. This encodes CASSYSQGRDKTQYF. This chain connects TRBV6-5 to TRBJ2-5; maybe TRBD1 (6 bases). The germline V gene has CDR1 MNHEY and CDR2 SVGAGI. The CDR3 totals 15 residues. With 0 bases removed from V and 6 bases from J, the gap between germline ends came to 14 bases.

The chain carries TRBV5-1 and TRBJ1-2, with D possibly TRBD1 on 6 matching bases. Germline CDR1 reads SGHRS; CDR2 reads YFSETQ. Trimming removed 2 bases at V and 4 bases at J, with 12 bases between. There are 14 residues in the CDR3. CDR3 sequence reads: CASSLGQNFYGYTF. Here the CDR3 DNA reads TGCGCCAGCAGCTTAGGACAGAACTTCTATGGCTACACCTTC.

The chain carries TRBV6-5 and TRBJ1-1, with a possible D match to TRBD1 (6 bases). Germline lookup yields CDR1 MNHEY and CDR2 SVGAGI. Trimming stripped 8 bases from V and 4 bases from J, with 11 bases between. The CDR3 consists of 12 residues. The CDR3 nucleotides are TGTGCCAGCGGCCGGGGGGCCACTGAAGCTTTCTTT. This sequence encodes CASGRGATEAFF.

V and J are TRBV6-5 and TRBJ1-2, with TRBD1 matching over 7 bases. CDR3 length: 15 amino acids. V lost 5 bases and J lost 5; bases outside the gene matches: 11. CDR1 MNHEY and CDR2 SVGAGI come from the germline V gene. CDR3 region: CASSLYRGSLYGYTF. The CDR3 DNA reads as TGTGCCAGCAGTCTCTACAGGGGCTCGCTTTATGGCTACACCTTC.